This is a list of T cell receptor beta chains from one sample in a study of T cell changes during pregnancy in multiple sclerosis. Here immunoSEQ multiplex PCR was the method, and the copy in TCRdb shows in-frame clones only, minus some. The repertoire has fewer than 100,000 clones, 93% of them found once; the top ten carry 2.5% to 3%. The material was peripheral blood, obtained after pregnancy. These receptors were taken from a female donor in good health, enrolled as a control in a pregnancy study. Each CDR3 is given with its conserved first and last residue. The order of the fields is V gene, D gene, clone size, J gene, CDR3 protein, CDR3 DNA. D genes are given only for firm matches. Clone sizes are given selectively: once, few, many, or a class where the clone is expanded.

TRBV6-5,TRBD1,-,TRBJ1-2,CASSSDREGYTF,TGTGCCAGCAGTTCCGACAGGGAGGGCTACACCTTC
TRBV11-3,-,-,TRBJ2-2,CASSLSSGELFF,TGTGCCAGCAGCTTGTCTTCCGGGGAGCTGTTTTTT
TRBV15,-,-,TRBJ2-7,CATTTPGLADEQYF,TGTGCCACCACAACCCCGGGACTGGCTGACGAGCAGTACTTC
TRBV27,TRBD1,-,TRBJ2-3,CASSLWDRGRIRPKYF,TGTGCCAGCAGTTTATGGGACAGGGGGCGCATTAGGCCGAAGTATTTT
TRBV19,-,-,TRBJ1-5,CASMVQGLNNQPQHF,TGTGCCAGTATGGTTCAGGGTCTCAACAATCAGCCCCAGCATTTT
TRBV4-1,TRBD2,-,TRBJ2-6,CASSQWASGGLSGANVLTF,TGCGCCAGCAGCCAATGGGCTAGCGGGGGGCTCTCTGGGGCCAACGTCCTGACTTTC
TRBV5-4,-,-,TRBJ2-2,CASRPGGGGSVDTGELFF,TGTGCCAGCAGGCCGGGCGGGGGCGGGAGTGTGGACACCGGGGAGCTGTTTTTT
TRBV7-9,TRBD1,-,TRBJ1-1,CASSATGTGDHEAFF,TGTGCCAGCAGCGCAACCGGGACAGGGGATCATGAAGCTTTCTTT
TRBV15,-,-,TRBJ1-1,CATSRDRRNTEAFF,TGTGCCACCAGCAGAGACAGAAGGAACACTGAAGCTTTCTTT
TRBV19,-,few,TRBJ1-5,CASSPSGGSNQPQHF,TGTGCCAGTAGTCCCAGCGGGGGTAGCAATCAGCCCCAGCATTTT
TRBV7-2,-,-,TRBJ2-1,CASSATLVNPEQFF,TGTGCCAGCAGCGCAACACTAGTAAACCCTGAGCAGTTCTTC
TRBV28,TRBD1,-,TRBJ1-4,CASRAPGGWEKLFF,TGTGCCAGCCGTGCCCCAGGGGGCTGGGAAAAACTGTTTTTT
TRBV30,-,-,TRBJ1-2,CAWEDSYPSSYTF,TGTGCCTGGGAGGACAGCTACCCTTCTAGCTACACCTTC
TRBV18,-,-,TRBJ2-7,CASSPIKGEQYF,TGTGCCAGCTCACCCATAAAGGGGGAGCAGTACTTC
TRBV5-4,TRBD2,-,TRBJ2-1,CASSLALAGPNEQFF,TGTGCCAGCAGCTTGGCTCTAGCGGGGCCGAATGAGCAGTTCTTC
TRBV28,-,-,TRBJ2-7,CASSLRSARIFYEQYF,TGTGCCAGCAGTTTACGATCCGCTAGAATCTTCTACGAGCAGTACTTC
TRBV13,-,-,TRBJ1-6,CASSLYGSASPLHF,TGTGCCAGCAGCCTATACGGGTCCGCTTCACCCCTCCACTTT
TRBV7-8,-,-,TRBJ2-1,CASSVRLGGYEQFF,TGTGCCAGCAGCGTCCGGTTGGGGGGATATGAGCAGTTCTTC
TRBV21-1,-,once,TRBJ1-5,CASSTQGLQPQHF,TGTGCCAGCAGCACCCAGGGCCTTCAGCCCCAGCATTTT
TRBV6-4,TRBD2,-,TRBJ2-1,CASSASPGTSHEQFF,TGTGCCAGCAGTGCTAGCCCCGGGACTAGTCATGAGCAGTTCTTC
TRBV5-1,TRBD2,-,TRBJ2-7,CASSLGVGLAPEQYF,TGCGCCAGCAGCTTGGGGGTGGGACTAGCGCCCGAGCAGTACTTC
TRBV5-1,TRBD1,-,TRBJ2-7,CASSLDRGEQYF,TGCGCCAGCAGCTTGGACAGGGGCGAGCAGTACTTC
TRBV18,-,-,TRBJ2-5,CASSPLSGKWETQYF,TGTGCCAGCTCACCTTTGTCAGGGAAGTGGGAGACCCAGTACTTC
TRBV18,-,-,TRBJ2-1,CASAGGPSRNEQFF,TGTGCCAGCGCCGGGGGGCCATCTCGGAATGAGCAGTTCTTC
TRBV20-1,-,once,TRBJ2-5,CSARSQETQYF,TGCAGTGCTAGATCGCAAGAGACCCAGTACTTC
TRBV7-2,TRBD1,-,TRBJ2-6,CASRWTGTSSGANVLTF,TGTGCCAGCAGATGGACAGGGACAAGCTCTGGGGCCAACGTCCTGACTTTC
TRBV9,-,-,TRBJ1-4,CASSVDGGPGEKLFF,TGTGCCAGCAGCGTAGATGGGGGCCCGGGTGAAAAACTGTTTTTT
TRBV27,TRBD1,few,TRBJ1-5,CASSPLGDRFNQPQHF,TGTGCCAGCAGTCCGCTAGGGGACAGATTCAATCAGCCCCAGCATTTT
TRBV4-3,TRBD2,-,TRBJ2-1,CASSGRGGTSDDEQFF,TGCGCCAGCAGCGGACGGGGCGGGACTAGCGATGATGAGCAGTTCTTC
TRBV10-1,TRBD1,-,TRBJ2-7,CASSEPGQNEQYF,TGCGCCAGCAGTGAACCGGGACAGAACGAGCAGTACTTC
TRBV28,-,-,TRBJ1-5,CASSLRLNGNQPQHF,TGTGCCAGCAGTCTACGACTAAATGGCAATCAGCCCCAGCATTTT
TRBV7-6,-,-,TRBJ2-5,CASSLAWGSILETQYF,TGTGCCAGCAGCTTAGCGTGGGGCAGTATCTTGGAGACCCAGTACTTC
TRBV14,-,-,TRBJ1-6,CASSQASRNLHF,TGTGCCAGCAGCCAAGCTAGCAGAAACCTCCACTTT
TRBV5-1,-,-,TRBJ2-3,CASSLAGDTTDTQYF,TGCGCCAGCAGCTTGGCCGGGGACACCACAGATACGCAGTATTTT
TRBV7-2,TRBD2,-,TRBJ2-3,CASSFLAGGSTDTQYF,TGTGCCAGCAGCTTCCTAGCGGGGGGGAGCACAGATACGCAGTATTTT
TRBV5-4,TRBD1,-,TRBJ1-1,CASSFRQGNTEAFF,TGTGCCAGCAGCTTCCGACAGGGGAACACTGAAGCTTTCTTT
TRBV2,TRBD1,-,TRBJ2-7,CASRAGTGSYEQYF,TGTGCCAGCAGAGCGGGGACAGGGTCCTACGAGCAGTACTTC
TRBV4-2,TRBD1,-,TRBJ2-3,CASSGLTGGTDTQYF,TGTGCCAGCAGCGGATTGACAGGGGGGACAGATACGCAGTATTTT
TRBV7-9,TRBD2,-,TRBJ2-3,CASSLVAGGTDTQYF,TGTGCCAGCAGCTTAGTTGCGGGGGGCACAGATACGCAGTATTTT
TRBV5-1,-,once,TRBJ1-2,CASSLDGLDGYTF,TGCGCCAGCAGCTTGGATGGGCTCGATGGCTACACCTTC
TRBV27,TRBD2,-,TRBJ2-3,CASSSLSGRALADTQYF,TGTGCCAGCAGTTCCCTCAGCGGGAGGGCCCTCGCAGATACGCAGTATTTT
TRBV7-2,TRBD2,-,TRBJ2-7,CASSSRGGRSYEQYF,TGTGCCAGCAGCTCGCGGGGAGGGCGGTCCTACGAGCAGTACTTC
TRBV30,-,-,TRBJ1-2,CAWSVLQSPGSGYTF,TGTGCCTGGAGTGTACTGCAGAGTCCGGGGAGTGGCTACACCTTC
TRBV6-5,TRBD1,-,TRBJ2-7,CASSYTGQGLNF,TGTGCCAGCAGTTACACCGGACAGGGTCTCAACTTC
TRBV7-3,-,-,TRBJ1-1,CASSLSPGMNTEAFF,TGTGCCAGCAGCTTAAGTCCAGGGATGAACACTGAAGCTTTCTTT
TRBV5-1,-,-,TRBJ2-7,CASSLTDGTYEQYF,TGCGCCAGCAGCTTGACAGACGGAACCTACGAGCAGTACTTC
TRBV12-5,TRBD2,once,TRBJ2-1,CASGLVTTAGTSWGEQFF,TGTGCTAGTGGTTTGGTAACCACCGCCGGGACTAGCTGGGGTGAGCAGTTCTTC
TRBV2,TRBD1,-,TRBJ1-1,CAARQGMNTEAFF,TGTGCCGCGAGACAGGGTATGAACACTGAAGCTTTCTTT
TRBV18,TRBD1,-,TRBJ2-1,CASSRNGQGENEQFF,TGTGCCAGCTCACGAAACGGACAGGGGGAGAATGAGCAGTTCTTC
TRBV10-1,-,-,TRBJ2-5,CASSESTGETQYF,TGCGCCAGCAGTGAGTCGACCGGGGAGACCCAGTACTTC
TRBV19,-,-,TRBJ1-5,CASSQGHSQPQHF,TGTGCCAGTAGTCAGGGACACAGTCAGCCCCAGCATTTT
TRBV28,-,-,TRBJ1-2,CASSRLVGAANYGYTF,TGTGCCAGCAGTCGTTTAGTGGGGGCCGCTAACTATGGCTACACCTTC
TRBV4-1,TRBD1,-,TRBJ1-4,CASSQGDRGREKLFF,TGCGCCAGCAGCCAAGGAGACAGGGGGCGAGAAAAACTGTTTTTT
TRBV19,TRBD1,-,TRBJ1-5,CASTDREFYQPQHF,TGTGCCAGTACGGACAGGGAGTTTTATCAGCCCCAGCATTTT
TRBV18,-,-,TRBJ1-1,CASSPSAQGGTEAFF,TGTGCCAGCTCACCATCGGCCCAGGGAGGCACTGAAGCTTTCTTT